The 30 T cell receptor beta chains below were found in one sample sequenced in a study of CD8 T cells in ankylosing spondylitis. From the 5' RACE reads, TCRdb called clonotypes with MiXCR, one entry per CDR3 protein. Counted here are around 130,000 distinct CDR3 sequences, approximately 10% occurring once; the ten biggest clones make up 2.5% to 4%. The sample comprised blood, either unsorted or a sorted T cell fraction (not recorded which). All receptors come from a male donor with ankylosing spondylitis or in good health (not recorded which).

V gene TRBV5-1 combines with J gene TRBJ2-5; D not resolved. V was clipped by 4 bases and J by 2 bases, with 6 bases between them. The germline V gene encodes CDR1 SGHRS and CDR2 YFSETQ. The CDR3 spans 12 residues. CDR3 protein: CASSHFQETQYF. The DNA for the CDR3 is TGCGCCAGCAGCCACTTTCAAGAGACCCAGTACTTC.

This clonotype was counted ten times or more. The chain is built from TRBV29-1 and TRBJ2-1, with a possible D match to TRBD1 (6 bases). CDR3 size: 12 residues. The germline V and J ends were trimmed by 7 bases and 3 bases, with 10 bases remaining between them. From germline, CDR1 is SQVTM and CDR2 ANQGSEA. The CDR3, as DNA: TGCAGCGCCGGACAGAACTACAATGAGCAGTTCTTC. Translating it yields CSAGQNYNEQFF.

For this clonotype: A single base separates this from a much larger clone, so it may be a read error. The CDR3 end shows no conserved phenylalanine or tryptophan, and so a read error is likely. V usage is TRBV5-6 and J usage is TRBJ2-5, with TRBD1 matching 8 bases. The CDR3 is made up of 14 amino acids. V dropped 2 bases and J dropped 3; count of bases not matched to a gene: 3. Germline V gives CDR1 SGHDT, CDR2 YYEEEE. This CDR3 is CASSFQGQEETQYL. For the CDR3, the DNA is TGTGCCAGCAGCTTCCAGGGACAGGAAGAGACCCAGTACTTA.

The chain recombines TRBV18 with TRBJ2-3; D might be TRBD2 (6 bases). V was clipped by 3 bases and J by 2 bases, with 21 bases between them. Per the germline V gene, CDR1 is KGHSH and CDR2 is LQKENI. The CDR3 is made up of 18 amino acids. Here the CDR3 DNA reads TGTGCCAGCTCACCCGACAGTTTCGTCGGGAGTTACACAGATACGCAGTATTTT. As protein: CASSPDSFVGSYTDTQYF.

In this sample, this clonotype turned up many times. The chain couples TRBV5-4 to TRBJ2-6, with D possibly matching TRBD2 (5 bases). Trimming left V 0 bases short and J 2 bases short, with 6 bases between. This CDR3 contains 15 residues. Looked up from germline, CDR1 is SGHNT and CDR2 is YYREEE (reference sequence). The CDR3 DNA reads as TGTGCCAGCAGCTTGGAGGGAGCTGGGGCCAACGTCCTGACTTTC. Translating it yields CASSLEGAGANVLTF.

This clonotype was recorded at least ten times. The J gene is TRBJ2-6, the V gene TRBV5-1; TRBD1 matches 7 bases. V was clipped by 4 bases and J by 0 bases; unmatched bases: 7. The CDR3 covers 17 residues. The germline V gene encodes CDR1 SGHRS and CDR2 YFSETQ. CDR3 sequence (DNA): TGCGCCAGCAGCCTACAGGGGTTTAGCTCTGGGGCCAACGTCCTGACTTTC. It yields the protein CASSLQGFSSGANVLTF.

This clonotype showed up many times. The genes are TRBV6-2 or TRBV6-3 and TRBJ2-7, with D tentatively TRBD2 (6 bases). CDR1 MNHEY and CDR2 SVGEGT come from the germline V gene. The CDR3 totals 15 residues. The V and J ends lost 6 bases and 2 bases respectively, with 17 bases between them. In DNA form, the CDR3 reads TGTGCCAGCAGGCGGATGGTAGCGGAGGCCTACGAGCAGTACTTC. It specifies CASRRMVAEAYEQYF.

Only a few counts were recorded for this clonotype. This chain connects TRBV28 to TRBJ1-5; 7 bases align to TRBD1. The CDR3 loop spans 15 amino acids. Germline values: CDR1 MDHEN, CDR2 SYDVKM. V gave up 8 bases and J gave up 2 bases; unmatched junction bases: 9. The CDR3 protein is CASGVGGVGNQPQHF. The CDR3 DNA reads TGTGCCAGCGGAGTAGGGGGCGTAGGCAATCAGCCCCAGCATTTT.

This clonotype was seen repeatedly, ten times or more. This chain joins TRBV5-1 and TRBJ2-4; D tentatively fits TRBD1 or TRBD2 (5 bases each). This CDR3 region has 18 residues. The ends were cut back, 0 bases at V and 0 bases at J, with 16 bases in the middle. Per the germline V gene, CDR1 is SGHRS and CDR2 is YFSETQ. The CDR3 loop reads CASSLALGASGAKNIQYF. The DNA of the CDR3 is TGCGCCAGCAGCTTGGCCCTAGGGGCGAGCGGAGCCAAAAACATTCAGTACTTC. Supplemented by reference TRBV5-1 and TRBJ2-4, the full variable domain reads KAGVTQTPRYLIKTRGQQVTLSCSPISGHRSVSWYQQTPGQGLQFLFEYFSETQRNKGNFPGRFSGRQFSNSRSEMNVSTLELGDSALYLCASSLALGASGAKNIQYFGAGTRLSVL.

The chain joins TRBV7-2 to TRBJ2-1; the D is unclear. V gave up 3 bases and J gave up 0 bases, with 12 bases separating them. CDR3 size: 16 residues. CDR1 is SGHTA and CDR2 is FQGNSA in the germline V gene. The CDR3 DNA reads as TGTGCCAGCAGCTTTTTCGGGCCCAGCTCCTACAATGAGCAGTTCTTC. Translated, it gives CASSFFGPSSYNEQFF.

The V and J genes are TRBV27 and TRBJ2-2; D gene unclear. In germline, CDR1 is MNHEY, CDR2 SMNVEV (reference sequence). Between the trimmed V and J ends, which lost 3 bases and 5 bases, there was a span of 10 bases. There are 14 residues in the CDR3. The CDR3, as DNA: TGTGCCAGCAGTTTTTTCGGCCTAACCGGGGAGCTGTTTTTT. Translating it yields CASSFFGLTGELFF.

This clonotype was seen many times. The V call is TRBV7-9, the J call TRBJ2-1; 9 bases agree with TRBD2. The CDR3 sequence is 15 residues long. The V gene's germline CDR1 is SEHNR and CDR2 FQNEAQ (reference sequence). J was trimmed by 9 bases and V by 1 base; bases with no gene match: 7. CDR3 sequence (DNA): TGTGCCAGCAGCTTAGAAGTAGCGGGAGCTCGTGAGCAGTTCTTC. Protein product: CASSLEVAGAREQFF.

In this sample, this clonotype turned up a few times. The rearrangement links TRBV18 to TRBJ1-2; 8 bases align to TRBD1. CDR1 is KGHSH and CDR2 is LQKENI in the germline V gene. After removal of 4 bases from V and 5 bases from J, the junction contained 9 bases not matched to a gene. CDR3 size: 15 residues. CDR3 protein: CASSLTPQGEYGYTF. The DNA of the CDR3 is TGTGCCAGCTCACTAACCCCACAGGGGGAGTATGGCTACACCTTC. Combining the CDR3 with reference TRBV18 and TRBJ1-2 gives the whole variable domain NAGVMQNPRHLVRRRGQEARLRCSPMKGHSHVYWYRQLPEEGLKFMVYLQKENIIDESGMPKERFSAEFPKEGPSILRIQQVVRGDSAAYFCASSLTPQGEYGYTFGSGTRLTVV.

This clonotype was seen ten or more times. The gene calls are TRBV7-2 and TRBJ1-5; D unclear. This CDR3 comprises 15 residues. The V gene's germline CDR1 is SGHTA and CDR2 FQGNSA. V was cut by 0 bases and J by 7 bases, with 13 bases left in between. The CDR3 DNA reads as TGTGCCAGCAGCTTAGCCCAGACGTTTGTGCAGCCCCAGCATTTT. The encoded protein is CASSLAQTFVQPQHF.

In this sample, this clonotype turned up a few times. This rearrangement joins TRBV5-1 to TRBJ2-3; tentatively, D is TRBD2 (5 bases). The CDR3 length is 16 residues. From germline, CDR1 is SGHRS and CDR2 YFSETQ. The V and J ends lost 0 bases and 3 bases respectively, with 14 bases between them. CDR3 nucleotide sequence: TGCGCCAGCAGCTTGGCCCCCCTAGCCTGGACAGATACGCAGTATTTT. It yields the protein CASSLAPLAWTDTQYF. Looking up the rest from reference TRBV5-1 and TRBJ2-3 gives the full variable domain: KAGVTQTPRYLIKTRGQQVTLSCSPISGHRSVSWYQQTPGQGLQFLFEYFSETQRNKGNFPGRFSGRQFSNSRSEMNVSTLELGDSALYLCASSLAPLAWTDTQYFGPGTRLTVL.

Many counts were recorded for this clonotype. This chain connects TRBV2 to TRBJ2-1; 9 nucleotides agree with TRBD2. From germline, CDR1 is SNHLY and CDR2 FYNNEI. With 0 bases clipped from V and 7 bases from J, the junction kept 13 bases outside the gene matches. The CDR3 extends over 18 amino acids. The CDR3 nucleotides are TGTGCCAGCAGTGAAGCGCTTGCGGGAGGGCCGATCCGGAATGAGCAGTTCTTC. Translating gives CASSEALAGGPIRNEQFF. Combining the CDR3 with reference TRBV2 and TRBJ2-1 gives the whole variable domain EPEVTQTPSHQVTQMGQEVILRCVPISNHLYFYWYRQILGQKVEFLVSFYNNEISEKSEIFDDQFSVERPDGSNFTLKIRSTKLEDSAMYFCASSEALAGGPIRNEQFFGPGTRLTVL.

Many counts were recorded for this clonotype. The chain carries TRBV28 and TRBJ2-7; the match to TRBD2 covers 10 bases. V gave up 4 bases and J gave up 5 bases; unmatched junction bases: 17. The germline CDR1 and CDR2 sequences are MDHEN and SYDVKM. The CDR3 totals 18 residues. The CDR3 DNA reads TGTGCCAGCAGTTCAATATACATCGTGGCTAGCGGGAGCCACGAGCAGTACTTC. Its translation: CASSSIYIVASGSHEQYF. The variable domain in full, with the rest retrieved from reference TRBV28 and TRBJ2-7, is DVKVTQSSRYLVKRTGEKVFLECVQDMDHENMFWYRQDPGLGLRLIYFSYDVKMKEKGDIPEGYSVSREKKERFSLILESASTNQTSMYLCASSSIYIVASGSHEQYFGPGTRLTVT.

At least ten counts were recorded for this clonotype. The chain links TRBV6-2 or TRBV6-3 to TRBJ2-1; 9 nucleotides line up with TRBD2. J was trimmed by 5 bases and V by 0 bases; bases with no gene match: 8. Germline V gene sequence: CDR1 MNHEY, CDR2 SVGEGT. This CDR3 comprises 17 residues. CDR3 DNA: TGTGCCAGCAGTTACTCGTCCTGGCTAGCGGGAAACAATGAGCAGTTCTTC. It encodes CASSYSSWLAGNNEQFF.

This clonotype was seen many times. The J gene is TRBJ2-7, the V gene TRBV21-1; TRBD2, the table's D call, lacks a check against the DNA. TRBV21-1 is a pseudogene locus. This CDR3 contains 13 residues. The CDR3 spells CASSSSLLCEQYF. The DNA of the CDR3 is TGTGCCAGCAGCAGCTCCCTCCTCTGCGAGCAGTACTTC.

This clonotype has ten or more counts. The chain uses TRBV5-1 and TRBJ2-1; TRBD1 aligns across 7 bases. This CDR3 has 18 residues. Per germline, CDR1 SGHRS and CDR2 YFSETQ. Unmatched junction bases numbered 14, after V lost 4 bases and J lost 1 base. CDR3 in DNA: TGCGCCAGCAGCACTAGACCGAGGGGGCCCAATTCCTACAATGAGCAGTTCTTC. This gives the protein CASSTRPRGPNSYNEQFF.

This clonotype was detected ten times or more. This sequence joins TRBV12-3 or TRBV12-4 and TRBJ2-7; D might be TRBD2 (5 bases). The V gene lost 0 bases and the J gene lost 1 base, with 7 bases spanning the gap. The CDR3 loop spans 14 amino acids. Written as DNA, the CDR3 is TGTGCCAGCAGTTTAGCGCTAGCTTCCTACGAGCAGTACTTC. Translated, it gives CASSLALASYEQYF.

This clonotype was observed at least ten times. V and J are TRBV6-5 and TRBJ2-7; a possible D gene is TRBD1 (6 bases). Germline V gene data show CDR1 as MNHEY and CDR2 as SVGAGI. V gave up 0 bases and J gave up 2 bases, with 11 bases separating them. The CDR3 is 15 residues long. The CDR3 loop reads CASSYSTGATYEQYF. The CDR3 DNA sequence: TGTGCCAGCAGTTACTCGACAGGTGCGACCTACGAGCAGTACTTC.

The table lists this clonotype with many counts. The J gene is TRBJ1-5, the V gene TRBV4-2; the D is unclear. Germline values: CDR1 LGHNA, CDR2 YNFKEQ. This CDR3 has 14 residues. V was trimmed by 4 bases and J by 1 base, leaving 8 bases between them. DNA for the CDR3: TGTGCCAGCAGCCTTGGACTCAGCAATCAGCCCCAGCATTTT. Its translation is CASSLGLSNQPQHF.

This clonotype appeared many times. The V call is TRBV20-1, the J call TRBJ2-7; possibly TRBD2 for D (5 bases). V lost 0 bases to trimming and J lost 3 bases, with 18 bases between them. The CDR3 runs to 16 residues. Germline assignment: CDR1 DFQATT and CDR2 SNEGSKA (reference sequence). The CDR3 region is CSARDRELRADYEQYF. Here the CDR3 DNA reads TGCAGTGCTAGAGATAGGGAATTGCGGGCCGACTACGAGCAGTACTTC.

Ten or more counts support this clonotype. V gene TRBV29-1 combines with J gene TRBJ2-1; 10 bases agree with TRBD1. Per the germline V gene, CDR1 is SQVTM and CDR2 is ANQGSEA. The CDR3 is 13 residues long. The V gene end was trimmed by 2 bases and the J gene end by 6 bases; junction bases not matched to a gene: 1. Here the CDR3 DNA reads TGCAGCGTTGAAAGGACAGGGGGCAATGAGCAGTTCTTC. Translation gives CSVERTGGNEQFF.

This clonotype was recorded many times. The rearrangement links TRBV24-1 to TRBJ2-1; possibly TRBD1 for D (6 bases). The germline V gene encodes CDR1 KGHDR and CDR2 SFDVKD. The CDR3 spans 14 residues. V lost 3 bases and J 7 bases, leaving 12 bases between the germline ends. CDR3 bases: TGTGCCACCAGTGATCCCGGACAGATTAATGAGCAGTTCTTC. The encoded protein is CATSDPGQINEQFF.

This clonotype was found many times. The chain carries TRBV5-1 and TRBJ2-6; the D is unclear. CDR1 is SGHRS, CDR2 YFSETQ, per germline. V was trimmed by 4 bases and J by 1 base, leaving 3 bases between them. The length of the CDR3 is 13 residues. DNA for the CDR3: TGCGCCAGCAGCCTATCTGGGGCCAACGTCCTGACTTTC. Its translation is CASSLSGANVLTF.

In its sample, this clonotype was seen many times. The genes are TRBV7-6 and TRBJ1-1; D is unclear. The V gene's germline CDR1 is SGHVS and CDR2 FNYEAQ. The germline V and J ends were trimmed by 5 bases and 5 bases, with 12 bases remaining between them. This CDR3 has 13 amino acids. CDR3 protein: CASSLTSLTEAFF. In nucleotides, the CDR3 is TGTGCCAGCAGCCTCACCTCTTTGACTGAAGCTTTCTTT.

The J gene is TRBJ2-7, the V gene TRBV12-3 or TRBV12-4, with a possible D match to TRBD1 (5 bases). CDR3 length: 13 residues. V lost 5 bases and J 7 bases, leaving 15 bases between the germline ends. As DNA, the CDR3 is TGTGCCAGCAGTCCCCCAGGGTTTCGGGAGCAGTACTTC. This encodes CASSPPGFREQYF.

Many counts were recorded for this clonotype. The CDR3, as DNA: TGCGCCAGCAGCGCCCGCCAAACAGGGATCAGCACTGAAGCTTTCTTT. It yields the protein CASSARQTGISTEAFF. This chain links TRBV5-1 with TRBJ1-1; D is perhaps TRBD1 (6 bases). With 4 bases removed from V and 4 bases from J, the gap between germline ends came to 20 bases. The length of the CDR3 is 16 residues. Germline lookup yields CDR1 SGHRS and CDR2 YFSETQ.